A selection of T cell receptor beta chains follows, all from one sample in a study of PD-1 blockade in classical Hodgkin lymphoma. Data came from immunoSEQ multiplex PCR; TCRdb stores just in-frame clones and leaves some out. The sample yields roughly 140,000 clones, around 84% seen once. This specimen consisted of peripheral blood mononuclear cells (PBMCs), obtained before the second cycle of nivolumab. These receptors all stem from a human donor with classical Hodgkin lymphoma. The CDR3 runs from the conserved cysteine through the conserved F or W. The order of the fields is V gene, D gene, clone size, J gene, CDR3 DNA, CDR3 protein. A D gene is named only where the DNA matches it firmly. Only some rows state a clone size, as once, few, many or a class for expanded clones.

v_gene: TRBV30; d_gene: TRBD1; abundance: .; j_gene: TRBJ1-1; CDR3nt: TGTGCCTGGAGTGCATACCAGGGGGCCCAAGCTTTCTTT; CDR3aa: CAWSAYQGAQAFF
v_gene: TRBV7-2; d_gene: .; abundance: .; j_gene: TRBJ2-4; CDR3nt: TGTGCCAGCAGCTCAGGAGGGGCCCTAGCCAAAAACATTCAGTACTTC; CDR3aa: CASSSGGALAKNIQYF
v_gene: TRBV7-3; d_gene: .; abundance: .; j_gene: TRBJ1-2; CDR3nt: TGTGCCAGCAGCTCGTTCCAGGGGAATGGCTACACCTTC; CDR3aa: CASSSFQGNGYTF
v_gene: TRBV27; d_gene: .; abundance: .; j_gene: TRBJ1-2; CDR3nt: TGTGCCAGCAGTTTGGCACACAGGGTTCCCACGGGCTATGGCTACACCTTC; CDR3aa: CASSLAHRVPTGYGYTF
v_gene: TRBV5-4; d_gene: .; abundance: .; j_gene: TRBJ1-3; CDR3nt: TGTGCCAGCAGCTCGCTGGAGAGAAGCTCTGGAAACACCATATATTTT; CDR3aa: CASSSLERSSGNTIYF
v_gene: TRBV2; d_gene: .; abundance: .; j_gene: TRBJ2-6; CDR3nt: TGTGCCAGCAGTGGGGCCCCTGGGGCCAACGTCCTGACTTTC; CDR3aa: CASSGAPGANVLTF
v_gene: TRBV18; d_gene: TRBD1; abundance: .; j_gene: TRBJ1-6; CDR3nt: TGTGCCAGCTCACGGGACAGGGGGTATTTGACACCCCTCCACTTT; CDR3aa: CASSRDRGYLTPLHF
v_gene: TRBV6-5; d_gene: TRBD1; abundance: .; j_gene: TRBJ1-1; CDR3nt: TGTGCCAGCAGTTCCCCTCAAGGGGGCGAGAGGACTGAAGCTTTCTTT; CDR3aa: CASSSPQGGERTEAFF
v_gene: TRBV6-6; d_gene: .; abundance: once; j_gene: TRBJ1-2; CDR3nt: TGTGCCAGCAGTCCGACGTCGCGGGGCTATGGCTACACCTTC; CDR3aa: CASSPTSRGYGYTF
v_gene: TRBV6-5; d_gene: TRBD2; abundance: .; j_gene: TRBJ2-7; CDR3nt: TGTGCCAGCTCGGGACTAACCTACGAGCAGTACTTC; CDR3aa: CASSGLTYEQYF
v_gene: TRBV7-9; d_gene: .; abundance: .; j_gene: TRBJ2-5; CDR3nt: TGTGCCAGCGGCTTCGGTCAAGAGACCCAGTACTTC; CDR3aa: CASGFGQETQYF
v_gene: TRBV27; d_gene: TRBD1; abundance: .; j_gene: TRBJ1-5; CDR3nt: TGTGCCAGCAGCCGCAAAACCGGGACAGGGGGCAATCAGCCCCAGCATTTT; CDR3aa: CASSRKTGTGGNQPQHF
v_gene: TRBV27; d_gene: TRBD1; abundance: few; j_gene: TRBJ1-2; CDR3nt: TGTGCCAGCAGTTGGGGGACAGGGGGCGGCTATGGCTACACCTTC; CDR3aa: CASSWGTGGGYGYTF
v_gene: TRBV27; d_gene: .; abundance: .; j_gene: TRBJ1-2; CDR3nt: TGTGCCAGCAGTCCCCGGACGGCGTCCAATGGCTACACCTTC; CDR3aa: CASSPRTASNGYTF
v_gene: TRBV7-9; d_gene: TRBD2; abundance: .; j_gene: TRBJ2-5; CDR3nt: TGTGCCAGCAGCCTGGGACTAGCGACCCAAGAGACCCAGTACTTC; CDR3aa: CASSLGLATQETQYF
v_gene: TRBV6-5; d_gene: .; abundance: once; j_gene: TRBJ2-1; CDR3nt: TGTGCCAGCGGAATTCTAGCTAGCTCCTACAATGAGCAGTTCTTC; CDR3aa: CASGILASSYNEQFF
v_gene: TRBV28; d_gene: TRBD2; abundance: .; j_gene: TRBJ2-1; CDR3nt: TGTGCCAGCAGTTTCGTACTAGCGGACTACAATGAGCAGTTCTTC; CDR3aa: CASSFVLADYNEQFF
v_gene: TRBV6-5; d_gene: .; abundance: .; j_gene: TRBJ2-2; CDR3nt: TGTGCCAGCAGTTTTCTCGACACCGGGGAGCTGTTTTTT; CDR3aa: CASSFLDTGELFF
v_gene: TRBV6-5; d_gene: TRBD2; abundance: .; j_gene: TRBJ2-1; CDR3nt: TGTGCCAGCAGTACGGGACTAGCGGGAGGTAATGAGCAGTTCTTC; CDR3aa: CASSTGLAGGNEQFF
v_gene: TRBV6-6; d_gene: .; abundance: .; j_gene: TRBJ1-1; CDR3nt: TGTGCCAGCAGTTACGCCGGGACAATTGAAGCTTTCTTT; CDR3aa: CASSYAGTIEAFF
v_gene: TRBV19; d_gene: .; abundance: few; j_gene: TRBJ1-2; CDR3nt: TGTGCCAGTAGGGCCTCGCCAACTAACTATGGCTACACCTTC; CDR3aa: CASRASPTNYGYTF
v_gene: TRBV5-1; d_gene: .; abundance: .; j_gene: TRBJ2-3; CDR3nt: TGCGCCAGCAGCTTGGCCCCCTTAGCCGCCATAGATACGCAGTATTTT; CDR3aa: CASSLAPLAAIDTQYF
v_gene: TRBV7-9; d_gene: .; abundance: .; j_gene: TRBJ2-7; CDR3nt: TGTGCCAGCAGCTTGGGGGGCCTCCTCCTCTACGAGCAGTACTTC; CDR3aa: CASSLGGLLLYEQYF
v_gene: TRBV2; d_gene: .; abundance: medium-sized; j_gene: TRBJ2-1; CDR3nt: TGTGCCAGCAGTGATGGGACACCCTACAATGAGCAGTTCTTC; CDR3aa: CASSDGTPYNEQFF
v_gene: TRBV6-6; d_gene: TRBD2; abundance: .; j_gene: TRBJ2-3; CDR3nt: TGTGCCAGCAACCCCGGGACTAGACTCACAGATACGCAGTATTTT; CDR3aa: CASNPGTRLTDTQYF
v_gene: TRBV7-9; d_gene: .; abundance: .; j_gene: TRBJ2-1; CDR3nt: TGTGCCAGCAGCTTTGTTGTGCCGGATGAGCAGTTCTTC; CDR3aa: CASSFVVPDEQFF
v_gene: TRBV7-6; d_gene: .; abundance: .; j_gene: TRBJ2-1; CDR3nt: TGTGCCAGCAGCTTAGTTTGGCGGAGTGAATACAATGAGCAGTTCTTC; CDR3aa: CASSLVWRSEYNEQFF
v_gene: TRBV5-5; d_gene: .; abundance: .; j_gene: TRBJ1-1; CDR3nt: TGTGCCAGCAGCTTGGACAGGGCAACTGAAGCTTTCTTT; CDR3aa: CASSLDRATEAFF
v_gene: TRBV19; d_gene: .; abundance: .; j_gene: TRBJ2-7; CDR3nt: TGTGCCAGTAGTCCCGGGGTCTACGAGCAGTACTTC; CDR3aa: CASSPGVYEQYF
v_gene: TRBV6-6; d_gene: TRBD1; abundance: .; j_gene: TRBJ1-5; CDR3nt: TGTGCCACCAACAGGGGGGAGGGTCAGCCCCAGCATTTT; CDR3aa: CATNRGEGQPQHF
v_gene: TRBV28; d_gene: .; abundance: once; j_gene: TRBJ2-6; CDR3nt: TGTGCCAGCAGTTTGTGGGGTTCTGGGGCCAACGTCCTGACTTTC; CDR3aa: CASSLWGSGANVLTF
v_gene: TRBV28; d_gene: .; abundance: .; j_gene: TRBJ1-4; CDR3nt: TGTGCCAGCTCTCCTGACAGCCTCAATGAAAAACTGTTTTTT; CDR3aa: CASSPDSLNEKLFF
v_gene: TRBV28; d_gene: .; abundance: .; j_gene: TRBJ1-1; CDR3nt: TGTGCCAGCAGGACGGCCCTAGCCACTGAAGCTTTCTTT; CDR3aa: CASRTALATEAFF
v_gene: TRBV6-5; d_gene: .; abundance: .; j_gene: TRBJ2-7; CDR3nt: TGTGCCAGCAGTTACGGGAAGGCCTACGAGCAGTACTTC; CDR3aa: CASSYGKAYEQYF
v_gene: TRBV7-3; d_gene: .; abundance: .; j_gene: TRBJ2-7; CDR3nt: TGTGCCAGCAGCTTAAATGGGGACCCCTACTATCAGCAGTACTTC; CDR3aa: CASSLNGDPYYQQYF
v_gene: TRBV7-9; d_gene: .; abundance: .; j_gene: TRBJ1-2; CDR3nt: TGTGCCAGCAGCTTAGCCCCCGACAGGCTACAGCGTGGCTACACCTTC; CDR3aa: CASSLAPDRLQRGYTF
v_gene: TRBV7-2; d_gene: TRBD1; abundance: few; j_gene: TRBJ1-5; CDR3nt: TGTGCCAGCAGCACCAGACAGGGGGGTCAGCCCCAGCATTTT; CDR3aa: CASSTRQGGQPQHF
v_gene: TRBV5-1; d_gene: TRBD1; abundance: .; j_gene: TRBJ2-7; CDR3nt: TGCGCCAGCAGCATACCGGGACAGCGAAGGTACGAGCAGTACTTC; CDR3aa: CASSIPGQRRYEQYF
v_gene: TRBV5-8; d_gene: TRBD1; abundance: .; j_gene: TRBJ2-7; CDR3nt: TGTGCCAGCAGCAAAGACGACAGGGGGCTCTACGAGCAGTACTTC; CDR3aa: CASSKDDRGLYEQYF
v_gene: TRBV9; d_gene: .; abundance: few; j_gene: TRBJ1-5; CDR3nt: TGTGCCAGCAGGATCATGGGAAGTCAGCCCCAGCATTTT; CDR3aa: CASRIMGSQPQHF
v_gene: TRBV19; d_gene: .; abundance: .; j_gene: TRBJ2-7; CDR3nt: TGTGCCAGTAAACACCTCGGAGCCTACGAGCAGTACTTC; CDR3aa: CASKHLGAYEQYF
v_gene: TRBV10-3; d_gene: .; abundance: once; j_gene: TRBJ1-1; CDR3nt: TGTGCCATCAGTGGGGGGGGGAACACTGAAGCTTTCTTT; CDR3aa: CAISGGGNTEAFF
v_gene: TRBV29-1; d_gene: TRBD2; abundance: .; j_gene: TRBJ2-5; CDR3nt: TGCAGCGTTGCCGCAACTAGCGCCGAGACCCAGTACTTC; CDR3aa: CSVAATSAETQYF
v_gene: TRBV7-9; d_gene: .; abundance: once; j_gene: TRBJ1-5; CDR3nt: TGTGCCAGCAGAGGGGCACTAACTCAGCCCCAGCATTTT; CDR3aa: CASRGALTQPQHF
v_gene: TRBV6-6; d_gene: .; abundance: once; j_gene: TRBJ2-6; CDR3nt: TGTGCCAGCAGTTACCCGAGCTCTGGGGCCAACGTCCTGACTTTC; CDR3aa: CASSYPSSGANVLTF
v_gene: TRBV5-4; d_gene: .; abundance: .; j_gene: TRBJ1-5; CDR3nt: TGTGCCAGCAGCCTTCCGGGGCAGCCCCAGCATTTT; CDR3aa: CASSLPGQPQHF